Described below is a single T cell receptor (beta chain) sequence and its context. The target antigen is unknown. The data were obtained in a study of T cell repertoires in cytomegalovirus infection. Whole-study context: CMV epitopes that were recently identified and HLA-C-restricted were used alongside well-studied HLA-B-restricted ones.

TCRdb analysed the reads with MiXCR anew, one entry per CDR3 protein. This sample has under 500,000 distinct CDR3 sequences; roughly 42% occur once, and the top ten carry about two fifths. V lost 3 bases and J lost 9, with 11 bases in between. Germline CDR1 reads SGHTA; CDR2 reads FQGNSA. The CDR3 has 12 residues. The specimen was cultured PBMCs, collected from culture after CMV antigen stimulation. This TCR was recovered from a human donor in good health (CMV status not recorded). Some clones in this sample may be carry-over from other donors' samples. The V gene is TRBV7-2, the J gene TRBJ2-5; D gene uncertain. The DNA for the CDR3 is TGTGCCAGCAGCTTTGAACTCGCGGCCCAGTACTTC. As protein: CASSFELAAQYF.